These 32 T cell receptor beta chains were sequenced from one sample in a study of cytomegalovirus exposure and HLA in healthy donors (dated by TCRdb to 2016 to 2017). The library was obtained by the immunoSEQ multiplex PCR assay. For the multiplex PCR, a mixture combining 60 forward primers for TCR Vbeta segments and 13 reverse primers for TCR Jbeta segments was used. Imported from immuneACCESS, the table was reduced by TCRdb to in-frame sequences with V and J called. These copies leave out some clones; in studies compared against another copy, an unresolved V gene accounts for under half, and the cause of the remainder is not known. The sample yields about 110,000 clones; over 75% were counted once. The ten top clones hold 6.9% of the sample. Sequenced sample: PBMCs. These TCRs come from a man under 40 in good health and CMV-seropositive.

The V gene is TRBV19, the J gene TRBJ2-1; 9 bases fit TRBD1. With V trimmed by 3 bases and J by 2 bases, 2 bases remained unmatched. Germline V gene sequence: CDR1 LNHDA, CDR2 SQIVND (reference sequence). The CDR3 contains 15 residues. CDR3 loop: CASSITGGPYNEQFF. The CDR3 nucleotides are TGTGCCAGTAGTATTACAGGGGGCCCCTACAATGAGCAGTTCTTC.

This clone was observed a few times. CDR3 region: CATNGFAGANVLTF. The CDR3 DNA reads as TGTGCCACAAACGGGTTCGCGGGGGCCAACGTCCTGACTTTC. J is TRBJ2-6 and V is TRBV28; unclear D gene. The germline V and J ends were trimmed by 10 bases and 4 bases, with 14 bases remaining between them. From germline, CDR1 is MDHEN and CDR2 SYDVKM. The CDR3 consists of 14 residues. Based on the CDR3 plus reference TRBV28 and TRBJ2-6, the full variable domain is DVKVTQSSRYLVKRTGEKVFLECVQDMDHENMFWYRQDPGLGLRLIYFSYDVKMKEKGDIPEGYSVSREKKERFSLILESASTNQTSMYLCATNGFAGANVLTFGAGSRLTVL.

This clone was seen a handful of times. The chain recombines TRBV6-4 with TRBJ2-6; 10 bases map to TRBD1. The V and J ends lost 6 bases and 2 bases, in that order; junction bases with no gene match: 4. Germline CDR1 reads MRHNA; CDR2 reads SNTAGT. CDR3 length: 16 residues. The CDR3 protein is CASRPGQGAGANVLTF. The DNA for the CDR3 is TGTGCCAGCAGACCTGGACAGGGGGCTGGGGCCAACGTCCTGACTTTC.

The chain recombines TRBV7-8 with TRBJ1-2; D uncertain. Deletions cut 1 base from V and 7 bases from J, with 10 bases between. The length of the CDR3 is 13 residues. Germline V CDR1 and CDR2: SGHVS, FQNEAQ. The CDR3 DNA reads TGTGCCAGCAGCTTAGGCAGGAACGGTGGCTACACCTTC. Its protein is CASSLGRNGGYTF.

This sequence joins TRBV5-1 and TRBJ2-5; 9 bases are a match to TRBD2. V shed 4 bases and J 4 bases; nucleotides not matched to a gene: 5. This CDR3 spans 14 amino acids. Per the germline V gene, CDR1 is SGHRS and CDR2 is YFSETQ. The CDR3 spells CASSAGGLGETQYF. CDR3 in DNA: TGCGCCAGCAGCGCGGGAGGGCTGGGAGAGACCCAGTACTTC.

This sequence joins TRBV4-3 and TRBJ2-3, with 11 bases that match TRBD2. This CDR3 has 16 amino acids. The V gene end was trimmed by 0 bases and the J gene end by 2 bases; junction bases not matched to a gene: 1. The germline gives CDR1 LGHNA, CDR2 YSLEER. The DNA for the CDR3 is TGCGCCAGCAGCCAAGATAGCGGGGGGGCCACAGATACGCAGTATTTT. This gives the protein CASSQDSGGATDTQYF.

The chain links TRBV5-4 to TRBJ2-6, with D possibly matching TRBD1 (5 bases). Germline V gene data show CDR1 as SGHNT and CDR2 as YYREEE (reference sequence). Between the trimmed V and J ends, which lost 6 bases and 8 bases, there was a span of 15 bases. The CDR3 totals 14 residues. The CDR3 spells CASTQGSVPNVLTF. The DNA of the CDR3 is TGTGCCAGCACCCAGGGCTCCGTACCCAACGTCCTGACTTTC.

V usage is TRBV4-1 and J usage is TRBJ2-5, with 7 bases lining up with TRBD1. Germline V gene sequence: CDR1 MGHRA, CDR2 YSYEKL. J gave up 5 bases and V 4 bases, and 13 bases lay outside the gene matches. The CDR3 spans 16 residues. For the CDR3, the DNA is TGCGCCAGCAGCCTTCAGCAGGACAGGAGAGGGGAGACCCAGTACTTC. Amino acids: CASSLQQDRRGETQYF.

This clone is judged medium-sized (0.01 to 0.1%). The genes are TRBV5-6 and TRBJ1-2; TRBD1 aligns across 7 bases. J was trimmed by 4 bases and V by 1 base; bases with no gene match: 10. Germline V gene lookup returns CDR1 SGHDT and CDR2 YYEEEE. There are 16 residues in the CDR3. The CDR3 nucleotides read TGTGCCAGCAGCTTGCCCCCTCAACAGGGGCCCTATGGCTACACCTTC. Protein product: CASSLPPQQGPYGYTF. Full variable domain (outside the CDR3, taken from reference TRBV5-6 and TRBJ1-2): DAGVTQSPTHLIKTRGQQVTLRCSPKSGHDTVSWYQQALGQGPQFIFQYYEEEERQRGNFPDRFSGHQFPNYSSELNVNALLLGDSALYLCASSLPPQQGPYGYTFGSGTRLTVV.

The rearrangement links TRBV6-1 to TRBJ1-2; tentatively, D is TRBD1 (5 bases). Germline CDR1 and CDR2: MNHNS and SASEGT. Trimming removed 1 base from V and 3 bases from J, with 12 bases in between. There are 15 residues in the CDR3. The CDR3 coding sequence is TGTGCCAGCAGTGAAGGGACACTTGGGGACTATGGCTACACCTTC. Its protein product is CASSEGTLGDYGYTF.

The V and J genes are TRBV30 and TRBJ1-5; D not resolved. The CDR3 length is 16 residues. Germline assignment: CDR1 GTSNPN and CDR2 SVGIG (reference sequence). With 2 bases removed from V and 4 bases from J, the gap between germline ends came to 18 bases. The CDR3 DNA sequence: TGTGCCTGGAGTCGGGAGGGAGGCGGCAATAATCAGCCCCAGCATTTT. Encoded protein: CAWSREGGGNNQPQHF.

The table lists this clone with a count of one. J is TRBJ1-2 and V is TRBV6-5; 9 positions match TRBD1. The junction had 5 bases not matched to a gene; V was cut back by 6 bases and J by 3 bases. Germline CDR1 MNHEY, CDR2 SVGAGI. The CDR3 has 14 amino acids. This CDR3 reads CASSPRTGDYGYTF. CDR3 nucleotide sequence: TGTGCCAGCAGCCCAAGGACAGGGGACTATGGCTACACCTTC.

J is TRBJ1-6 and V is TRBV6-1; 11 nucleotides align to TRBD1. The CDR3 extends over 20 amino acids. The germline V gene has CDR1 MNHNS and CDR2 SASEGT. Germline trimming cut 3 bases from V and 6 bases from J; bases unmatched to any gene: 16. CDR3 protein: CASSDPIGQGAHGGNSPLHF. In nucleotides, the CDR3 is TGTGCCAGCAGTGATCCAATAGGACAGGGGGCCCATGGCGGTAATTCACCCCTCCACTTT.

This chain connects TRBV2 to TRBJ2-1; D possibly corresponds to TRBD2 (7 bases). CDR1 and CDR2 (germline): SNHLY, FYNNEI. Trimming took off 3 bases at V and 0 bases at J, with 18 bases between the two ends. This CDR3 comprises 18 residues. CDR3 protein: CASSELGEGGSSYNEQFF. CDR3 DNA sequence: TGTGCCAGCAGTGAGCTCGGTGAGGGGGGGAGCTCCTACAATGAGCAGTTCTTC.

In this sample, this clone turned up a few times. The chain recombines TRBV5-1 with TRBJ2-7, with 7 bases that match TRBD1. The V gene's germline CDR1 is SGHRS and CDR2 YFSETQ. Trimming took 1 base from V and 2 from J; bases not matched to a gene: 6. The CDR3 has 15 amino acids. The DNA for the CDR3 is TGCGCCAGCAGCTTGTCCGGGGACAGCCCCTACGAGCAGTACTTC. Translating gives CASSLSGDSPYEQYF.

The V call is TRBV6-4, the J call TRBJ1-1, with D possibly TRBD1 on 6 matching bases. Germline-derived CDR1 and CDR2 are MRHNA and SNTAGT. The CDR3 is 14 amino acids. The V end was cut by 3 bases, the J end by 1 base, with 9 bases between. The CDR3 sequence is CASSETGTNTEAFF. The CDR3 nucleotides read TGTGCCAGCAGTGAGACAGGAACGAACACTGAAGCTTTCTTT.

The chain's CDR3 is CASSGTAGGNNQPQHF. CDR3 DNA sequence: TGCGCCAGCAGTGGGACTGCAGGCGGAAACAATCAGCCCCAGCATTTT. The rearrangement uses TRBV10-2 and TRBJ1-5; the D is unclear. V gave up 4 bases and J gave up 3 bases, with 16 bases separating them. CDR1 is WSHSY, CDR2 SAAADI, per germline. This CDR3 spans 16 amino acids.

The V gene is TRBV6-6, the J gene TRBJ1-6; D unclear. The CDR3 totals 16 residues. CDR1 is MNHNY and CDR2 is SVGAGI in the germline V gene (reference sequence). V shed 0 bases and J shed 7 bases, with 13 bases lying between them. The CDR3 is CASSYSRPGLNSPLHF. The CDR3 coding sequence is TGTGCCAGCAGTTACTCGCGCCCGGGGTTAAATTCACCCCTCCACTTT.

The gene calls are TRBV5-4 and TRBJ2-5, with 14 positions matching TRBD2. Germline CDR1 is SGHNT and CDR2 is YYREEE (reference sequence). There are 17 residues in the CDR3. V lost 1 base to trimming and J lost 11 bases; unmatched junction nucleotides: 13. CDR3 DNA: TGTGCCAGCAGCTTGCGGGGACTAGCGGGGGCCCCAGGGGAGCAGTACTTC. Its protein is CASSLRGLAGAPGEQYF.

This chain connects TRBV10-1 to TRBJ1-1; a weak D match, TRBD1 (5 bases). V lost 4 bases, J lost 5 bases, and 14 bases lay in between. The CDR3 is 14 amino acids. The V gene's germline CDR1 is WNHNN and CDR2 SYGVQD (reference sequence). The chain's CDR3 is CASSGTGGRTEAFF. The CDR3 region has the DNA TGCGCCAGCAGTGGGACGGGGGGAAGGACTGAAGCTTTCTTT.

The CDR3 spells CASSQGSGTENTEAFF. CDR3 DNA: TGTGCCAGCAGCCAGGGGTCCGGGACAGAAAACACTGAAGCTTTCTTT. The chain is built from TRBV9 and TRBJ1-1, with TRBD1 matching over 7 bases. The CDR3 has 16 residues. J gave up 2 bases and V 4 bases, and 11 bases lay outside the gene matches. Germline values: CDR1 SGDLS, CDR2 YYNGEE.

The chain employs TRBV18 and TRBJ2-5, with D possibly matching TRBD1 (5 bases). The ends were cut back, 2 bases at V and 6 bases at J, with 10 bases in the middle. Germline CDR1 KGHSH, CDR2 LQKENI. The CDR3 contains 13 residues. CDR3 residues: CASSPGADQTQYF. CDR3 DNA: TGTGCCAGCTCACCAGGGGCAGATCAGACCCAGTACTTC.

This sequence joins TRBV2 and TRBJ1-5; no definite D call. V dropped 0 bases and J dropped 4 bases, with 10 bases sitting between them. Per the germline V gene, CDR1 is SNHLY and CDR2 is FYNNEI. This CDR3 contains 15 residues. CDR3 residues: CASSEALRGNQPQHF. As DNA, the CDR3 is TGTGCCAGCAGTGAAGCGCTTCGGGGAAATCAGCCCCAGCATTTT.

This sequence joins TRBV28 and TRBJ2-7; TRBD2 matches at 12 bases. The trim removed 4 bases at V and 0 bases at J, leaving 7 bases unmatched. Germline assignment: CDR1 MDHEN and CDR2 SYDVKM. This CDR3 is 17 amino acids long. DNA for the CDR3: TGTGCCAGCAGTTACACCGGGACTAGCGGGTACTCCTACGAGCAGTACTTC. It translates to CASSYTGTSGYSYEQYF.

This clone was seen once. The chain joins TRBV5-1 to TRBJ2-3, with 10 bases matching TRBD1. CDR1 SGHRS and CDR2 YFSETQ come from the germline V gene. V was clipped by 0 bases and J by 3 bases; unmatched bases: 4. CDR3 length: 16 amino acids. The CDR3 spells CASSLEGQGRTDTQYF. CDR3 DNA: TGCGCCAGCAGCTTGGAGGGACAGGGGAGGACAGATACGCAGTATTTT. The entire variable domain, with the rest obtained from reference TRBV5-1 and TRBJ2-3, is as follows: KAGVTQTPRYLIKTRGQQVTLSCSPISGHRSVSWYQQTPGQGLQFLFEYFSETQRNKGNFPGRFSGRQFSNSRSEMNVSTLELGDSALYLCASSLEGQGRTDTQYFGPGTRLTVL.

This clone occurred once. V gene TRBV7-2 combines with J gene TRBJ1-1, with D hard to call. V lost 0 bases and J 7 bases, leaving 9 bases between the germline ends. The CDR3 is 13 residues long. The germline CDR1 and CDR2 sequences are SGHTA and FQGNSA. The CDR3 here is CASSLALPDEAFF. The DNA for the CDR3 is TGTGCCAGCAGCTTAGCCCTCCCAGATGAAGCTTTCTTT. Together with reference TRBV7-2 and TRBJ1-1, the CDR3 gives the full variable domain: GAGVSQSPSNKVTEKGKDVELRCDPISGHTALYWYRQSLGQGLEFLIYFQGNSAPDKSGLPSDRFSAERTGGSVSTLTIQRTQQEDSAVYLCASSLALPDEAFFGQGTRLTVV.

The gene calls are TRBV6-6 and TRBJ1-1; no firm D call. Germline V CDR1 and CDR2: MNHNY, SVGAGI (reference sequence). The V end lost 0 bases, the J end lost 5 bases, and 10 bases lay between the germline ends. The CDR3 sequence is 14 residues long. The CDR3 DNA sequence: TGTGCCAGCAGTTACTCAGTGGCGGGGACTGAAGCTTTCTTT. This gives the protein CASSYSVAGTEAFF.

The chain links TRBV19 to TRBJ1-6; D call uncertain. V shed 6 bases and J shed 7 bases, with 19 bases lying between them. The V gene's germline CDR1 is LNHDA and CDR2 SQIVND (reference sequence). This CDR3 spans 16 amino acids. The CDR3 bases are TGTGCCAGTAGGCGCGCGAGCGGGAGTCAAAATTCACCCCTCCACTTT. It translates to CASRRASGSQNSPLHF.

CDR3: CATSLAEQETQYF. CDR3 DNA: TGCGCCACCTCACTAGCGGAGCAAGAGACCCAGTACTTC. J is TRBJ2-5 and V is TRBV5-1; the match to TRBD2 covers 8 bases. Trimming at V came to 9 bases and at J to 2 bases, leaving 6 bases not matched to a gene. Germline V gene lookup returns CDR1 SGHRS and CDR2 YFSETQ. CDR3 length: 13 residues.

In this sample, this clone turned up once. In DNA, the CDR3 is TGTGCCAGCAGCCCTGACCCCGACCCGACGGGGGAGCAGTACTTC. Residues: CASSPDPDPTGEQYF. The chain links TRBV11-3 to TRBJ2-7, with D perhaps TRBD2 (5 bases). The CDR3 is 15 residues long. V was trimmed by 5 bases and J by 7 bases, leaving 21 bases between them. The germline gives CDR1 SGHNT, CDR2 YENEEA.

CDR3 amino acids: CASLRGTLNSPLHF. As DNA, the CDR3 is TGTGCCAGCCTACGAGGGACACTAAATTCACCCCTCCACTTT. V usage is TRBV18 and J usage is TRBJ1-6; possibly TRBD1 for D (6 bases). CDR3 length: 14 amino acids. Trimming took 8 bases from V and 7 from J, leaving 15 bases between them. Germline V gene sequence: CDR1 KGHSH, CDR2 LQKENI.

The J gene is TRBJ1-4, the V gene TRBV19; 9 nucleotides align to TRBD1. This CDR3 comprises 16 residues. Trimming removed 5 bases from V and 7 bases from J; junction bases left unmatched: 11. Germline lookup yields CDR1 LNHDA and CDR2 SQIVND (reference sequence). The CDR3, as DNA: TGTGCCAGTAGTGCAGGTGCGGGACAGGGCTTTGAAAAACTGTTTTTT. Translated, it gives CASSAGAGQGFEKLFF.